These 3 T cell receptor beta chains came from one sample sequenced in a study of T-cell memory formation after mild COVID-19. One entry per CDR3 protein, called by TCRdb with MiXCR from the 5' RACE reads. The table shows 240,000 or so distinct CDR3 sequences, with around 10% occurring only once. Sequences were obtained from PBMCs or a T cell subset sorted from them (not recorded which). The receptor source for this set is a man in his late teens or twenties who had mild COVID-19 (a few samples of this study predate the infection). Cell type and time point are not known.

This clonotype was recorded a few times. The V gene is TRBV5-1, the J gene TRBJ2-5, with D possibly being TRBD1 (5 bases). The CDR3 length is 14 residues. V was pared by 3 bases and J by 1 base, with 10 bases between. From germline, CDR1 is SGHRS and CDR2 YFSETQ. The CDR3 DNA sequence: TGCGCCAGCAGCTCGCAGGGTTCCCAAGAGACCCAGTACTTC. This translates into CASSSQGSQETQYF.

The rearrangement links TRBV2 to TRBJ1-4; D might be TRBD1 (5 bases). The V and J ends lost 3 bases and 8 bases respectively, with 13 bases between them. Per the germline V gene, CDR1 is SNHLY and CDR2 is FYNNEI. The CDR3 runs to 14 residues. The CDR3 here is CASSDTGVREKLFF. The DNA for the CDR3 is TGTGCCAGCAGTGATACGGGGGTCCGGGAAAAACTGTTTTTT.

There are many counts of this clonotype. The chain combines TRBV4-2 with TRBJ2-7; 11 bases are shared with TRBD2. V dropped 2 bases and J dropped 3; count of bases not matched to a gene: 6. From germline, CDR1 is LGHNA and CDR2 YNFKEQ. The CDR3 has 16 residues. CDR3 residues: CASSQITGTSGYEQYF. The CDR3 nucleotides read TGTGCCAGCAGCCAAATCACCGGGACTAGCGGCTACGAGCAGTACTTC.